This TCR beta chain was obtained from a study of blood T cell repertoires in COVID-19. Study overall: The study drew acute and convalescent COVID-19 samples from the United States, Italy and Spain. T cells, B-cell-depleted T cells, or PBMCs supplied cDNA or gDNA.

How the authors handled the data: Amplification from reference gene primers served as the basis for estimated nucleated cell counts. TCRdb keeps only in-frame clones here, not all; method: immunoSEQ multiplex PCR. For V, J and clone size, that table is used; D and trimming come from the DNA. The sample consists of 130,000 to 150,000 clones, 87% of them appearing once. V was pared by 6 bases and J by 6 bases, with 8 bases of the junction left unmatched. Germline V gene sequence: CDR1 LNHDA, CDR2 SQIVND (reference sequence). CDR3 size: 15 residues. Clinical history as reported by participants underpinned cohort assignment.

The chain uses TRBV19 and TRBJ2-2; 9 bases agree with TRBD1. The sample consisted of PBMCs or T cells enriched from blood (not recorded which). This TCR derives from a middle-aged woman who had been exposed to COVID-19. As DNA, the CDR3 is TGTGCCAGTAGCGACCGGGACAGGGCCGCCGGGGAGCTGTTTTTT. This translates into CASSDRDRAAGELFF.